Listed below are T cell receptor beta chains from one sample, sequenced in a study of shared clonotypes between healthy human individuals. The assay was immunoSEQ multiplex PCR, and TCRdb's table has in-frame clones only and misses some. Of about 450,000 clones listed, about 85% are singletons. The sample consisted of PBMCs. These receptors were obtained from a woman in her thirties or forties in good health. Some clones in this sample may be carry-over from other donors' samples. Both conserved end residues are trimmed from each CDR3. The D gene is left open where the match is weak.

d_gene,v_gene,j_gene,CDR3aa
TRBD1,TRBV19,TRBJ1-5,ASSIEGTEYQPQH
TRBD2,TRBV30,TRBJ2-2,AWRPGLVNGELF
TRBD2,TRBV7-9,TRBJ2-2,ASSRLTIGLAGTGELF
TRBD1,TRBV5-1,TRBJ1-1,ASSSQTGDTEAF
TRBD1,TRBV28,TRBJ2-3,ASAGTGGPDTQY
NA,TRBV19,TRBJ1-2,ASSIGGPYGYT
TRBD1,TRBV11-2,TRBJ1-5,ASSLDPDRDQPQH
NA,TRBV30,TRBJ1-5,AWSVPTAQYQPQH
TRBD2,TRBV6-4,TRBJ2-3,ASSVGLATVTDTQY
TRBD1,TRBV7-9,TRBJ2-2,ASSLSREWGQGRTGELF
NA,TRBV28,TRBJ2-7,ATYTRQVVRQY
NA,TRBV7-2,TRBJ2-6,ASSPISSGANVLT
TRBD2,TRBV5-1,TRBJ2-5,ASSLEASGQTQY
TRBD2,TRBV28,TRBJ2-1,ASSFLSRRLAGGPNEQF
NA,TRBV6-5,TRBJ2-7,ASSWGDYEQY
TRBD2,TRBV6-5,TRBJ2-7,ASRPPGEGYEQY
TRBD1,TRBV5-4,TRBJ2-7,AYTIQGASYEQY
TRBD2,TRBV18,TRBJ2-7,ASSPSGGGPYEQY
NA,TRBV11-2,TRBJ2-1,ATGVGTQAYNEQF
TRBD2,TRBV6-5,TRBJ2-7,ASSLGLATNYEQY
NA,TRBV7-8,TRBJ2-7,ASSLGGTEAYEQY
NA,TRBV2,TRBJ2-5,ASSEGETQY
TRBD2,TRBV9,TRBJ2-3,ASSVISGSTDTQY
TRBD1,TRBV6-1,TRBJ2-7,ASTTGTGADEQY